This passage covers 10 T cell receptor beta chains from one sample sequenced in a study of shared clonotypes between healthy human individuals. The table came from immunoSEQ multiplex PCR; TCRdb's copy has only in-frame clones and leaves some out. The sample gives about 2.4 million clones, roughly 93% of which show up once; approximately 0.35% is in the top ten. Sequences were obtained from naive CD4+ T cells from PBMCs. Subset reported: CD45RA+ positively selected. The receptors here all came from a man aged 18 to 29 in good health. Some clones in this sample may be carry-over from other donors' samples.

V and J are TRBV6-6 and TRBJ2-1; 7 bases fit TRBD2. V was pared by 8 bases and J by 6 bases, with 13 bases of the junction left unmatched. The CDR3 runs 15 residues. Germline CDR1 reads MNHNY; CDR2 reads SVGAGI (reference sequence). This CDR3 is CASPSNERGLNEQFF. The CDR3 bases are TGTGCCAGCCCATCAAACGAGCGGGGCCTCAATGAGCAGTTCTTC.

This chain uses TRBV28 with TRBJ2-3, with 7 nucleotides matching TRBD1. With 4 bases clipped from V and 6 bases from J, the junction kept 13 bases outside the gene matches. Germline V lookup: CDR1 MDHEN, CDR2 SYDVKM. The CDR3 consists of 16 residues. The CDR3 nucleotides read TGTGCCAGCAGTTCCCGACTGACAGGGCGATGGGATACGCAGTATTTT. Translated: CASSSRLTGRWDTQYF.

This chain links TRBV4-1 with TRBJ2-5; 7 nucleotides match TRBD2. The V segment lost 6 bases and the J segment 4 bases; nucleotides outside the gene matches: 11. The CDR3 contains 15 residues. Germline V gives CDR1 MGHRA, CDR2 YSYEKL. CDR3 loop: CASRGGTVGRETQYF. CDR3 in DNA: TGCGCCAGCAGGGGGGGGACTGTCGGGCGAGAGACCCAGTACTTC.

The sample holds a few counts of this clone. Distinct nucleotide sequences in the sample also encode this CDR3. The chain recombines TRBV4-2 with TRBJ1-4; D may be TRBD1 (5 bases). V dropped 0 bases and J dropped 5 bases, with 13 bases sitting between them. This CDR3 spans 16 amino acids. The V gene's germline CDR1 is LGHNA and CDR2 YNFKEQ. CDR3 sequence: CASSQDPGTANEKLFF. CDR3 DNA: TGTGCCAGCAGCCAAGATCCAGGGACGGCAAATGAAAAACTGTTTTTT.

The V gene is TRBV5-1, the J gene TRBJ2-7; TRBD1 is a possible D gene (6 bases). V was trimmed by 4 bases and J by 7 bases, leaving 18 bases between them. The germline V gene has CDR1 SGHRS and CDR2 YFSETQ. This CDR3 is 14 amino acids long. The CDR3 DNA is TGCGCCAGCAGCCTTCCCCTAGGGGGAGTGGAGCAGTACTTC. Protein product: CASSLPLGGVEQYF.

This chain connects TRBV18 to TRBJ1-1, with unresolved D. Per germline, CDR1 KGHSH and CDR2 LQKENI. This CDR3 spans 15 amino acids. Trimming took off 6 bases at V and 1 base at J, with 15 bases between the two ends. CDR3 amino acids: CASSPSRVGNTEAFF. The CDR3 coding sequence is TGTGCCAGCTCCCCGAGCCGGGTCGGGAACACTGAAGCTTTCTTT.

Here the CDR3 reads CASSFRRDTGELFF. CDR3 in DNA: TGTGCCAGCAGTTTTAGAAGGGACACCGGGGAGCTGTTTTTT. The genes are TRBV27 and TRBJ2-2, with D uncertain. There are 14 residues in the CDR3. Germline values: CDR1 MNHEY, CDR2 SMNVEV (reference sequence). Trimming took off 3 bases at V and 3 bases at J, with 8 bases between the two ends.

The chain couples TRBV19 to TRBJ2-7; D remains unclear. V lost 1 base, J lost 3 bases, and 7 bases lay in between. The CDR3 totals 13 residues. Germline V gives CDR1 LNHDA, CDR2 SQIVND (reference sequence). The chain's CDR3 is CASSIGVFYEQYF. DNA for the CDR3: TGTGCCAGTAGTATAGGGGTCTTCTACGAGCAGTACTTC.

The chain joins TRBV18 to TRBJ2-5; D gene ambiguous. V lost 4 bases and J lost 7, with 13 bases in between. Germline-derived CDR1 and CDR2 are KGHSH and LQKENI. This CDR3 region has 13 residues. The chain's CDR3 is CASSRSAAWTQYF. DNA of the CDR3: TGTGCCAGCTCACGGTCAGCCGCATGGACCCAGTACTTC.

The chain is built from TRBV29-1 and TRBJ2-6; no reliable D call. Looked up from germline, CDR1 is SQVTM and CDR2 is ANQGSEA. Trimming took 4 bases from V and 3 from J, leaving 4 bases between them. There are 12 residues in the CDR3. CDR3 DNA sequence: TGCAGCGTTGTAGGTGGGGCCAACGTCCTGACTTTC. Its protein product is CSVVGGANVLTF.